The entry below describes one T cell receptor beta chain. Documented time point: pre-sensitization, week 0. Treatment given: therapeutic diphenylcyclopropenone sensitization with weekly scalp DPC. TCRdb re-derived calls from the RACE reads in MiXCR, one entry per CDR3 protein. The sample shows approximately 90,000 distinct CDR3 sequences, roughly 8.5% of them seen only once. This entry belongs to a study of human T cells and chemical hapten exposure. Background on the study: Sensitization was performed using 2% DPC on a 2 cm by 2 cm upper inner arm skin site. Patients, a majority of them female, were diagnosed with alopecia areata, totalis or universalis.

V was pared by 3 bases and J by 8 bases, with 16 bases between. Germline V gene sequence: CDR1 MNHEY, CDR2 SMNVEV (reference sequence). The CDR3 has 14 amino acids. V usage is TRBV27 and J usage is TRBJ1-2, with a possible D match to TRBD1 (6 bases). Specimen: whole blood, collected in connection with sensitization to the hapten diphenylcyclopropenone (DPC). This receptor was taken from a man aged 35-49 years with alopecia areata. Some clones in this sample may be carry-over from other donors' samples. The CDR3 spells CASSFSGAASGYTF. Written as DNA, the CDR3 is TGTGCCAGCAGTTTTTCAGGGGCGGCGTCCGGCTACACCTTC.